This paragraph reports one T cell receptor (beta chain). Antigen: not known. A read error may produce the germline difference seen at one junction end. The record originates from a study of OX40 agonist ivuxolimab in advanced cancers. Study context: One patient with hepatocellular carcinoma and two with cutaneous melanoma, three in all, had partial responses. Notes on the study in general: Researchers did not determine the expanded peripheral T cells' antigen specificity.

CDR1 SGHDT and CDR2 YYEEEE come from the germline V gene. The CDR3 covers 17 residues. This table comes from immunoSEQ multiplex PCR, and its TCRdb copy is limited to in-frame clones, with some not included. Altogether roughly 75,000 clones are present, over 70% being singletons, with the ten largest covering approximately 0.8%. Material: CD4+ or CD8+ T cells sorted from blood, obtained in a trial of the OX40 agonist ivuxolimab. This rearrangement joins TRBV5-6 to TRBJ2-1; 15 bases align to TRBD2. The source is an adult with an advanced solid tumor such as melanoma, head and neck, liver or kidney cancer. The CDR3 sequence: CASSLGLAGGGYNEQFF. CDR3 nucleotides: TGTGCCAGCAGTTTGGGACTAGCGGGGGGAGGGTACAATGAGCAGTTCTTC.